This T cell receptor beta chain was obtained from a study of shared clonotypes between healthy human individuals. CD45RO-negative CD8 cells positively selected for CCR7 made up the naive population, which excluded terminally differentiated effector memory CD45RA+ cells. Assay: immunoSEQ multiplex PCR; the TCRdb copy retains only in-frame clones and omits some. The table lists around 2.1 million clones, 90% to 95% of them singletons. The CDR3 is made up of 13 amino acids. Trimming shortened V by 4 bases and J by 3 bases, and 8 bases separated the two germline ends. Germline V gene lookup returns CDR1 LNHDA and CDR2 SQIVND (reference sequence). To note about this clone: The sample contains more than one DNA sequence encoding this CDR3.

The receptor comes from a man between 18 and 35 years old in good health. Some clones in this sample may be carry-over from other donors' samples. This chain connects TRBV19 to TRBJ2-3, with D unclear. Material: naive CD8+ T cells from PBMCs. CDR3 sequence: CASSTRLTDTQYF. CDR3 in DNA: TGTGCCAGTAGTACCCGATTAACAGATACGCAGTATTTT.